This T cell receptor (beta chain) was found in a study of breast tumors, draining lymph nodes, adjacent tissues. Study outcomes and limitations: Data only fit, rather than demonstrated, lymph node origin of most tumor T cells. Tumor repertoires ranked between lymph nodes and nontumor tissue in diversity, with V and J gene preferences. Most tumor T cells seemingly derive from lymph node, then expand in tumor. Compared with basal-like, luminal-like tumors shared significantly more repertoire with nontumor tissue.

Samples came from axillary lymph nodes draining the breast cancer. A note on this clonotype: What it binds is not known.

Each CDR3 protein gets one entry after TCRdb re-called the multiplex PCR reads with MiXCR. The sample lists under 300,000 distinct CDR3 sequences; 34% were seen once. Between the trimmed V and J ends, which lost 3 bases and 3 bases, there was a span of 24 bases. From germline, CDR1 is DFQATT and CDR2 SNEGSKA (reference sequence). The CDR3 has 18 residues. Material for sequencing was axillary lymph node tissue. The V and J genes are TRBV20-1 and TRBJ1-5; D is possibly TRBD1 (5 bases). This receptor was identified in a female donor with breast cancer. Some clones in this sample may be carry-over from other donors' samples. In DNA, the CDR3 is TGCAGTGCTAGGTTCCCCAGGGCTGGAAACAAATACAATCAGCCCCAGCATTTT. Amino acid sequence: CSARFPRAGNKYNQPQHF.